This T cell receptor beta chain was profiled in a study of blood T cell repertoires in COVID-19. Turning to the study itself: Sites across the United States, Italy and Spain contributed samples from acute and convalescent COVID-19. Nucleic acid was either cDNA or gDNA, and it came from T cells, B-cell-depleted T cells, or PBMCs.

Authors' processing steps: Estimated nucleated cell counts came from reference gene primer amplification. The data were produced by immunoSEQ multiplex PCR, yet TCRdb's version contains in-frame clones alone and is incomplete. Clonal size and the V and J genes are those of that table, whereas D and trimming came from the DNA. The sample lists 150,000 or so clones, approximately 88% occurring once. The germline V gene has CDR1 MNHEY and CDR2 SVGEGT. The CDR3 length is 17 residues. J gave up 7 bases and V 6 bases, and 14 bases lay outside the gene matches. This clone turned up a few times. Source material: peripheral blood. V usage is TRBV6-2 or TRBV6-3 and J usage is TRBJ1-5; TRBD1 matches 11 bases. This receptor was identified in a man between 18 and 29 years old with active or convalescent COVID-19. CDR3 bases: TGTGCCAGCAGCCCTCCGATCGGACAGGGGGCTAGACAGCCCCAGCATTTT. It specifies CASSPPIGQGARQPQHF.